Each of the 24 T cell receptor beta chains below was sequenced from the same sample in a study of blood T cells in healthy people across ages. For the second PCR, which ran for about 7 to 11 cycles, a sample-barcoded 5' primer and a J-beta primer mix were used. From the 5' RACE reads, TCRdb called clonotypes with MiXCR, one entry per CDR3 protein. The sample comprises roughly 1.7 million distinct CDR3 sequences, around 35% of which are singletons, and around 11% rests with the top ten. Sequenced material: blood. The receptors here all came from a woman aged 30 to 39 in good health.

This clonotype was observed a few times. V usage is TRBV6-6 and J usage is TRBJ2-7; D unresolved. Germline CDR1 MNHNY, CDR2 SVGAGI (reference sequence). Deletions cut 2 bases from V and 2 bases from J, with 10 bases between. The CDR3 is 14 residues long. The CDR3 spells CASSYVLTPYEQYF. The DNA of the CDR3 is TGTGCCAGCAGTTACGTACTGACCCCCTACGAGCAGTACTTC.

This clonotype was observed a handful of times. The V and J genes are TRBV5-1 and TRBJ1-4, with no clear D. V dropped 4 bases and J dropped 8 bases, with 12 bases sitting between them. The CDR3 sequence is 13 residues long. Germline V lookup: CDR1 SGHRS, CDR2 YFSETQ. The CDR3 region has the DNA TGCGCCAGCAGCGGAAGTTCGATAGAAAAACTGTTTTTT. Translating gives CASSGSSIEKLFF.

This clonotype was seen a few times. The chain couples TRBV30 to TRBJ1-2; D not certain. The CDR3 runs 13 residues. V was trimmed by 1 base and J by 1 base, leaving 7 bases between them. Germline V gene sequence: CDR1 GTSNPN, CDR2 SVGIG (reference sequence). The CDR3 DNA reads TGTGCCTGGAGTGAAACAGTTAACTATGGCTACACCTTC. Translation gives CAWSETVNYGYTF.

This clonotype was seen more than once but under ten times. CDR3 coding DNA: TGTGCCAGCAGCAAAGAGGCAGGGGACTGGGAGACCCAGTACTTC. Translation: CASSKEAGDWETQYF. The chain links TRBV21-1 to TRBJ2-5; TRBD1, as called in the table, went unchecked against the DNA. TRBV21-1 is recorded as a pseudogene. This CDR3 spans 15 amino acids.

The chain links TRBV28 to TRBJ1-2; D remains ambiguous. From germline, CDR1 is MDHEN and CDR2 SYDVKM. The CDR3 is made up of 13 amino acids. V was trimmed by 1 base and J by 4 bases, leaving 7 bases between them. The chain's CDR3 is CASSLLRVYGYTF. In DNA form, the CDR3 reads TGTGCCAGCAGTTTATTGCGGGTCTATGGCTACACCTTC.

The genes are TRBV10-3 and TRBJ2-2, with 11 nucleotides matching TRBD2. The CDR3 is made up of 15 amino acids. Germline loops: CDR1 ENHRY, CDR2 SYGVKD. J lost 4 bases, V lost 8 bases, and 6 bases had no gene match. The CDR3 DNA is TGTGCCATCGGTGGGCTAGCGGGAGGCACCGGGGAGCTGTTTTTT. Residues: CAIGGLAGGTGELFF.

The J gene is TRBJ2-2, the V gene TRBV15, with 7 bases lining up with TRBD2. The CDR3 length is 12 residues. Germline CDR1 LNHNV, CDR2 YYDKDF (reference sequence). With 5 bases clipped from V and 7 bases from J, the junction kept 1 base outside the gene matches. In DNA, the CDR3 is TGTGCCACCAGCGGGGGGGGCGGGGAGCTGTTTTTT. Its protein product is CATSGGGGELFF.

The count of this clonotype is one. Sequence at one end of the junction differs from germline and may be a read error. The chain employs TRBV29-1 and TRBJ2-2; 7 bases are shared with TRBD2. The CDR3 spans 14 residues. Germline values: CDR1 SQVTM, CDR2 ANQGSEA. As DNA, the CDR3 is TGCTGCGTGGGTTTGGGGGGGGAAACCGGGGAGCTGTTTTTT. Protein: CCVGLGGETGELFF.

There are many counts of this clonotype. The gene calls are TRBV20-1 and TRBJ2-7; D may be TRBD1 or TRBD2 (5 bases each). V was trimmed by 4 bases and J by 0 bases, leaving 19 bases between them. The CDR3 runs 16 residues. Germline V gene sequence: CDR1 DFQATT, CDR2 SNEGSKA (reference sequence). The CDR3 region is CSATPTSGRSSYEQYF. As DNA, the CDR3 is TGCAGTGCTACACCAACCTCGGGACGGAGCTCCTACGAGCAGTACTTC.

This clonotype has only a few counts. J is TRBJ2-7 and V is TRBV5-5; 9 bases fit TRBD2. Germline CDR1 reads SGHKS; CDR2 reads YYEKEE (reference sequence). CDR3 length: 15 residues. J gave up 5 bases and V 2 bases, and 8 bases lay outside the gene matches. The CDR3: CASSFRLAGVNEQYF. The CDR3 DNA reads TGTGCCAGCAGCTTTCGGTTAGCGGGAGTAAACGAGCAGTACTTC. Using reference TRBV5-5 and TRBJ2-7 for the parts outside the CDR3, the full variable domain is DAGVTQSPTHLIKTRGQQVTLRCSPISGHKSVSWYQQVLGQGPQFIFQYYEKEERGRGNFPDRFSARQFPNYSSELNVNALLLGDSALYLCASSFRLAGVNEQYFGPGTRLTVT.

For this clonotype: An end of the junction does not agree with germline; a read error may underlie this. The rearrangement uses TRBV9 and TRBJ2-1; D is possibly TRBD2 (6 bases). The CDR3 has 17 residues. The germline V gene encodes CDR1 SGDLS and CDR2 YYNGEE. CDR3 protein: CANSPQTRGAPYNEQFF. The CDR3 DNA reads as TGTGCCAACAGCCCACAGACGCGGGGCGCGCCCTACAATGAGCAGTTCTTC.

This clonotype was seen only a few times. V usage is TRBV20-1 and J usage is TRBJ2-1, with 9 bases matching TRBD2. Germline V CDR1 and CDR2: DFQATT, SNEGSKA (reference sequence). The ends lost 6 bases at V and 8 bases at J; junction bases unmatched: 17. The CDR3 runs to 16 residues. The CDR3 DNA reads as TGCAGTGCCTGTAGGACTAGCGAGGGGGCCGGCGATGAGCAGTTCTTC. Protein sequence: CSACRTSEGAGDEQFF.

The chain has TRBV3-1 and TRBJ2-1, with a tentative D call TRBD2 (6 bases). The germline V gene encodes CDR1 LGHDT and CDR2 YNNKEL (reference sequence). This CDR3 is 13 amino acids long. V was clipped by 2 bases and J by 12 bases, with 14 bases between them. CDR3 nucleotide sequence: TGTGCCAGCAGCCAACCACTAGACGGGGGGCAGTTCTTC. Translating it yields CASSQPLDGGQFF.

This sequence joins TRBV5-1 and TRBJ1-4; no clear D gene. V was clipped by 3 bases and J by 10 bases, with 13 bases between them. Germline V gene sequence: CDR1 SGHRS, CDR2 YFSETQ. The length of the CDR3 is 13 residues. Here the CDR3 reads CASSSYSHGKLFF. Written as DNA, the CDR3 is TGCGCCAGCAGCTCCTACAGCCATGGAAAACTGTTTTTT.

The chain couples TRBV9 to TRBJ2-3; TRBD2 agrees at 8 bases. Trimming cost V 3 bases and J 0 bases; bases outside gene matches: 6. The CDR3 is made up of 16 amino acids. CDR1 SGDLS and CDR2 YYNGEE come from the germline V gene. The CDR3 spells CASSALAGTSTDTQYF. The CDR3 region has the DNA TGTGCCAGCAGCGCCCTAGCGGGTACTAGCACAGATACGCAGTATTTT.

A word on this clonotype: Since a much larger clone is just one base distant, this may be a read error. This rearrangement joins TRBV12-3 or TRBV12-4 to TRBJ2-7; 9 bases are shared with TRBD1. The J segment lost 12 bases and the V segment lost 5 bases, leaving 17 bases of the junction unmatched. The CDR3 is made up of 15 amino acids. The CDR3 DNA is TGTGCCAGCAGTCCCGGGACAGGGCATCAAGAGACCCGGTACTTC. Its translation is CASSPGTGHQETRYF.

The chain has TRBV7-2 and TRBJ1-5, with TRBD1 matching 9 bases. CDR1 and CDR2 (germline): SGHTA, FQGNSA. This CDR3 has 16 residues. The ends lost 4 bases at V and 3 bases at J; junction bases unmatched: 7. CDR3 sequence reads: CASSSGTGRLNQPQHF. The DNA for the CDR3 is TGTGCCAGCAGCTCGGGGACAGGGCGTCTCAATCAGCCCCAGCATTTT.

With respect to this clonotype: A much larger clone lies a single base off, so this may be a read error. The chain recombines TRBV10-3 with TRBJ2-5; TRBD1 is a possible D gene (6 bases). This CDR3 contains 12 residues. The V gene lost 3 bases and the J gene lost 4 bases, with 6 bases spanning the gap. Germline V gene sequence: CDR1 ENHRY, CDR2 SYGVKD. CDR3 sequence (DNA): TGTGCCATCAGTGACAGGGGAGAGACCCAGTACTTC. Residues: CAISDRGETQYF.

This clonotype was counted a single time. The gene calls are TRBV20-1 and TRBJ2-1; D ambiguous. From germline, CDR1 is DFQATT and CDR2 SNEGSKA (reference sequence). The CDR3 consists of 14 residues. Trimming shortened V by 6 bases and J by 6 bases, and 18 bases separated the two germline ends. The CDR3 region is CSALGPPLPNEQFF. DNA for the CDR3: TGCAGTGCCCTAGGCCCCCCCCTACCCAATGAGCAGTTCTTC.

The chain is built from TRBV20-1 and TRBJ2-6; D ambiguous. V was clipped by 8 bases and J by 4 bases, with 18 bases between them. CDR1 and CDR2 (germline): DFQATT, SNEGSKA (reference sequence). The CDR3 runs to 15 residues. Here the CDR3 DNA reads TGCAGTCCTCCCCTCGCTAACTCCGGGGCCAACGTCCTGACTTTC. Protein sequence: CSPPLANSGANVLTF.

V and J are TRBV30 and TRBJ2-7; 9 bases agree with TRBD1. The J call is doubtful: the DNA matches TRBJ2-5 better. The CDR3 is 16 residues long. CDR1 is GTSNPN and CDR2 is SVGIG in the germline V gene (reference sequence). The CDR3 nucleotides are TGTGCCTGGAGCCGGGACAGGGTAGGACCGACCGAGACCCAGTACTTC. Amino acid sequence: CAWSRDRVGPTETQYF.

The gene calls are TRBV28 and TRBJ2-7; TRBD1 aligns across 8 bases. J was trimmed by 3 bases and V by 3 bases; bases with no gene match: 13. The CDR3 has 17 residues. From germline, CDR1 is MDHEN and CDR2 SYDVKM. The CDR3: CASSLRTGTFNRYEQYF. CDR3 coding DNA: TGTGCCAGCAGTTTGCGGACAGGGACTTTTAACCGCTACGAGCAGTACTTC.

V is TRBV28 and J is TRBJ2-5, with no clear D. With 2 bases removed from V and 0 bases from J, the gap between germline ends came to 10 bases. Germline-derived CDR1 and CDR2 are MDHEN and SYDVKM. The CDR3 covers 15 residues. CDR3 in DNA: TGTGCCAGCAGTTTAGGTGGCCAGCACCAAGAGACCCAGTACTTC. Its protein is CASSLGGQHQETQYF. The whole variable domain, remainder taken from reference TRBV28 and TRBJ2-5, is DVKVTQSSRYLVKRTGEKVFLECVQDMDHENMFWYRQDPGLGLRLIYFSYDVKMKEKGDIPEGYSVSREKKERFSLILESASTNQTSMYLCASSLGGQHQETQYFGPGTRLLVL.

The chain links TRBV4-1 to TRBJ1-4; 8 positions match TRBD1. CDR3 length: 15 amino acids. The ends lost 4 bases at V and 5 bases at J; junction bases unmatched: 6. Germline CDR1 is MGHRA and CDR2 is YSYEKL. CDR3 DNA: TGCGCCAGCAGCCCAGACAGGGGACTAAATGAAAAACTGTTTTTT. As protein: CASSPDRGLNEKLFF.